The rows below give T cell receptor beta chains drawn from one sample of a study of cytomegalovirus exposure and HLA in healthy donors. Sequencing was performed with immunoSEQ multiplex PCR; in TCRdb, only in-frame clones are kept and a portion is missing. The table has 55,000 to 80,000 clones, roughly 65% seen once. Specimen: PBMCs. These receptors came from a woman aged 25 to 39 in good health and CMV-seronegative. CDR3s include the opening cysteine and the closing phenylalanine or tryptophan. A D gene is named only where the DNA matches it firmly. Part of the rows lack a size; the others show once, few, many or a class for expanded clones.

CDR3: CASSQKLGEADGYTF
DNA: TGCGCCAGCAGCCAGAAGCTTGGGGAGGCCGATGGCTACACCTTC
length: 15
D: NA
size: NA
J: TRBJ1-2
V: TRBV5-4

CDR3: CASSLSGTSFAQHEQYF
DNA: TGTGCCAGCAGTTTATCTGGGACTAGTTTTGCCCAGCACGAGCAGTACTTC
length: 17
D: TRBD2
size: many
J: TRBJ2-7
V: TRBV27

CDR3: CASSLDRGRGEQYF
DNA: TGTGCCAGCAGCTTGGACAGGGGGCGCGGCGAGCAGTACTTC
length: 14
D: TRBD1
size: NA
J: TRBJ2-7
V: TRBV5-4

CDR3: CASSPSGQSYEQYF
DNA: TGTGCCAGCAGCCCTAGCGGACAGAGCTACGAGCAGTACTTC
length: 14
D: NA
size: once
J: TRBJ2-7
V: TRBV9

CDR3: CASSQIAGPINEQFF
DNA: TGCGCCAGCAGCCAAATAGCGGGGCCGATAAATGAGCAGTTCTTC
length: 15
D: TRBD2
size: NA
J: TRBJ2-1
V: TRBV4-3

CDR3: CASSTRGGTGELFF
DNA: TGTGCCAGCAGCACGAGGGGGGGGACCGGGGAGCTGTTTTTT
length: 14
D: NA
size: NA
J: TRBJ2-2
V: TRBV7-2

CDR3: CASSLLLAGGEQFF
DNA: TGTGCCAGCAGCTTATTACTAGCGGGGGGAGAGCAGTTCTTC
length: 14
D: TRBD2
size: NA
J: TRBJ2-1
V: TRBV7-2

CDR3: CASSSQEGSQETQYF
DNA: TGTGCCAGCAGTTCCCAGGAGGGCAGTCAAGAGACCCAGTACTTC
length: 15
D: NA
size: NA
J: TRBJ2-5
V: TRBV6-5

CDR3: CSTGSGLAQHF
DNA: TGCAGTACAGGAAGTGGTCTGGCCCAGCATTTT
length: 11
D: NA
size: NA
J: TRBJ1-5
V: TRBV20-1

CDR3: CASSYNGQGNSYEQYF
DNA: TGTGCCAGCAGTTACAATGGGCAGGGGAACTCCTACGAGCAGTACTTC
length: 16
D: NA
size: NA
J: TRBJ2-7
V: TRBV6-5

CDR3: CASSRVNRATNEKLFF
DNA: TGCGCCAGCAGCCGAGTGAACCGGGCAACTAATGAAAAACTGTTTTTT
length: 16
D: NA
size: NA
J: TRBJ1-4
V: TRBV4-1

CDR3: CASVVGELYEQYF
DNA: TGTGCCAGTGTCGTCGGGGAGCTCTACGAGCAGTACTTC
length: 13
D: NA
size: many
J: TRBJ2-7
V: TRBV2

CDR3: CASKFTGATNEKLFF
DNA: TGCGCCAGCAAATTCACCGGTGCAACTAATGAAAAACTGTTTTTT
length: 15
D: NA
size: NA
J: TRBJ1-4
V: TRBV5-1